Presented here are 26 T cell receptor beta chains from one specimen sequenced in a study of cytomegalovirus exposure and HLA in healthy donors. The PCR employed 60 Vbeta primers together with 13 Jbeta primers. Assay used: immunoSEQ multiplex PCR; TCRdb lists only in-frame clones, some missing. The repertoire holds 150,000 to 170,000 clones, around 74% seen once, with approximately 1.4% in the top ten. The sample was PBMCs. These receptors were obtained from a man between 18 and 29 years old in good health and CMV-seronegative.

V and J are TRBV7-9 and TRBJ2-3; maybe TRBD2 (6 bases). CDR1 and CDR2 from the germline V gene are SEHNR and FQNEAQ (reference sequence). Trimming shortened V by 5 bases and J by 5 bases, and 17 bases separated the two germline ends. This CDR3 has 15 amino acids. The CDR3 loop reads CASSPGLSMEDTQYF. In DNA form, the CDR3 reads TGTGCCAGCAGCCCTGGACTAAGTATGGAAGATACGCAGTATTTT.

V is TRBV14 and J is TRBJ1-2; 9 bases agree with TRBD1. The V segment lost 4 bases and the J segment 4 bases; nucleotides outside the gene matches: 1. The CDR3 is 13 amino acids. Germline CDR1 reads SGHDN; CDR2 reads FVKESK. In DNA, the CDR3 is TGTGCCAGCAGCCCGACAGGGGGCTATGGCTACACCTTC. Translated, it gives CASSPTGGYGYTF. Combining the CDR3 with reference TRBV14 and TRBJ1-2 gives the whole variable domain EAGVTQFPSHSVIEKGQTVTLRCDPISGHDNLYWYRRVMGKEIKFLLHFVKESKQDESGMPNNRFLAERTGGTYSTLKVQPAELEDSGVYFCASSPTGGYGYTFGSGTRLTVV.

V gene TRBV7-9 combines with J gene TRBJ2-2; 8 bases are a match to TRBD2. CDR1 and CDR2 (germline): SEHNR, FQNEAQ (reference sequence). The J segment lost 1 base and the V segment lost 5 bases, leaving 9 bases of the junction unmatched. The CDR3 spans 17 residues. In DNA form, the CDR3 reads TGTGCCAGCAGCCCTGTTCCGGCGGGAGGGAACACCGGGGAGCTGTTTTTT. It yields the protein CASSPVPAGGNTGELFF.

The rearrangement joins TRBV6-5 to TRBJ2-7; 7 nucleotides match TRBD1. Germline CDR1 reads MNHEY; CDR2 reads SVGAGI. Unmatched junction bases numbered 3, after V lost 2 bases and J lost 2 bases. The CDR3 contains 14 residues. The CDR3 bases are TGTGCCAGCAGTTACGGACAGGAAGCCTACGAGCAGTACTTC. Amino acids: CASSYGQEAYEQYF.

The table lists this clone with a few counts. This rearrangement joins TRBV18 to TRBJ2-3; 11 bases line up with TRBD2. The CDR3 extends over 16 amino acids. The V gene end was trimmed by 6 bases and the J gene end by 2 bases; junction bases not matched to a gene: 7. Germline V gene lookup returns CDR1 KGHSH and CDR2 LQKENI. The CDR3 loop is CASSPQLAGDTDTQYF. The CDR3 DNA reads as TGTGCCAGCTCCCCGCAACTAGCGGGAGACACAGATACGCAGTATTTT.

This clone was picked up a small number of times. The chain combines TRBV28 with TRBJ2-7; 9 positions agree with TRBD1. The CDR3 extends over 19 amino acids. The junction had 23 bases not matched to a gene; V was cut back by 6 bases and J by 5 bases. Germline assignment: CDR1 MDHEN and CDR2 SYDVKM. The CDR3 protein is CASSSFLRLTGTGRHEQYF. CDR3 bases: TGTGCCAGCAGCTCTTTCCTACGACTCACCGGGACAGGGAGACACGAGCAGTACTTC.

This chain connects TRBV7-8 to TRBJ2-2, with TRBD2 identical over 9 bases. The V segment lost 3 bases and the J segment 0 bases; nucleotides outside the gene matches: 2. Germline-derived CDR1 and CDR2 are SGHVS and FQNEAQ. The CDR3 is 16 residues long. CDR3 region: CASSFLAGSNTGELFF. The CDR3 nucleotides are TGTGCCAGCAGCTTTCTAGCGGGATCGAACACCGGGGAGCTGTTTTTT.

The sample holds one count of this clone. The V gene is TRBV5-1, the J gene TRBJ1-6; D gene ambiguous. CDR1 and CDR2 from the germline V gene are SGHRS and YFSETQ. The CDR3 runs 14 residues. Trimming removed 0 bases at V and 7 bases at J, with 8 bases between. The CDR3 bases are TGCGCCAGCAGCTTGGACACATCGAATTCACCCCTCCACTTT. Amino acid sequence: CASSLDTSNSPLHF.

The chain carries TRBV18 and TRBJ2-7, with D possibly TRBD2 on 5 matching bases. The germline V gene encodes CDR1 KGHSH and CDR2 LQKENI. This CDR3 comprises 13 residues. Trimming took off 3 bases at V and 2 bases at J, with 8 bases between the two ends. The CDR3 sequence is CASSPSETYEQYF. The CDR3 DNA is TGTGCCAGCTCACCTAGCGAGACCTACGAGCAGTACTTC.

The gene calls are TRBV5-6 and TRBJ2-2; TRBD2 might be the D (6 bases). This CDR3 contains 16 residues. Trimming took 0 bases from V and 3 from J, leaving 12 bases between them. The germline V gene has CDR1 SGHDT and CDR2 YYEEEE. The CDR3 bases are TGTGCCAGCAGCTTGGTAAACCGGGAGCACACCGGGGAGCTGTTTTTT. It yields the protein CASSLVNREHTGELFF.

The chain couples TRBV11-2 to TRBJ2-7; TRBD1 matches at 7 bases. J gave up 3 bases and V 5 bases, and 10 bases lay outside the gene matches. CDR3 length equals 15 residues. CDR1 and CDR2 from the germline V gene are SGHAT and FQNNGV. The DNA of the CDR3 is TGTGCCAGCAGCACCACACAGGGGAGATACTACGAGCAGTACTTC. It is translated as CASSTTQGRYYEQYF. The whole variable domain, remainder taken from reference TRBV11-2 and TRBJ2-7, is EAGVAQSPRYKIIEKRQSVAFWCNPISGHATLYWYQQILGQGPKLLIQFQNNGVVDDSQLPKDRFSAERLKGVDSTLKIQPAKLEDSAVYLCASSTTQGRYYEQYFGPGTRLTVT.

V is TRBV7-2 and J is TRBJ1-2, with 9 bases that match TRBD1. The CDR3 extends over 13 amino acids. Germline V CDR1 and CDR2: SGHTA, FQGNSA. J gave up 8 bases and V 3 bases, and 4 bases lay outside the gene matches. In DNA form, the CDR3 reads TGTGCCAGCAGCTTCGCGGGACAGGGCGGCTACACCTTC. Amino acids: CASSFAGQGGYTF.

The V call is TRBV18, the J call TRBJ1-1, with no clear D. The CDR3 consists of 13 residues. Per germline, CDR1 KGHSH and CDR2 LQKENI. V was cut by 5 bases and J by 4 bases, with 11 bases left in between. The CDR3: CASSVGPGTEAFF. The CDR3 DNA is TGTGCCAGCTCAGTCGGTCCGGGCACTGAAGCTTTCTTT.

The chain is built from TRBV4-1 and TRBJ2-1, with TRBD2 as a possible D gene (6 bases). Trimming removed 5 bases at V and 0 bases at J, with 14 bases between. The CDR3 runs 16 residues. Germline V gene data show CDR1 as MGHRA and CDR2 as YSYEKL. This CDR3 is CASSYTGLSSYNEQFF. The CDR3 region has the DNA TGCGCCAGCAGCTACACGGGACTTAGCTCCTACAATGAGCAGTTCTTC.

This chain joins TRBV25-1 and TRBJ2-1; D possibly corresponds to TRBD2 (5 bases). This CDR3 has 13 amino acids. Germline assignment: CDR1 MGHDK and CDR2 SYGVNS. Trimming shortened V by 7 bases and J by 4 bases, and 11 bases separated the two germline ends. The CDR3 reads CASNPPGYNEQFF. The DNA of the CDR3 is TGTGCCAGCAACCCTCCGGGGTACAATGAGCAGTTCTTC.

The gene calls are TRBV28 and TRBJ2-7, with 7 nucleotides matching TRBD1. J was trimmed by 5 bases and V by 6 bases; bases with no gene match: 10. The germline V gene encodes CDR1 MDHEN and CDR2 SYDVKM. This CDR3 spans 14 amino acids. Here the CDR3 DNA reads TGTGCCAGCAGGGTAGACAGGGCTGCCAACGAGCAGTACTTC. This translates into CASRVDRAANEQYF.

The chain recombines TRBV7-9 with TRBJ1-5, with 7 bases matching TRBD1. The germline V gene has CDR1 SEHNR and CDR2 FQNEAQ (reference sequence). CDR3 size: 16 residues. Germline trimming cut 5 bases from V and 2 bases from J; bases unmatched to any gene: 9. Here the CDR3 reads CASSPDREQGNQPQHF. CDR3 in DNA: TGTGCCAGCAGCCCCGACAGGGAACAGGGCAATCAGCCCCAGCATTTT.

CDR3 loop: CASSLARDSGTKNIQYF. As DNA, the CDR3 is TGCGCCAGCAGCTTGGCCCGGGATAGCGGAACCAAAAACATTCAGTACTTC. This chain uses TRBV5-1 with TRBJ2-4; maybe TRBD2 (6 bases). Between the trimmed V and J ends, which lost 0 bases and 2 bases, there was a span of 15 bases. Germline assignment: CDR1 SGHRS and CDR2 YFSETQ. The CDR3 has 17 residues.

This clone was counted only a few times. This chain uses TRBV28 with TRBJ2-2; the D gene is possibly TRBD1 (6 bases). The V and J ends lost 3 bases and 5 bases respectively, with 13 bases between them. This CDR3 is 15 amino acids long. In germline, CDR1 is MDHEN, CDR2 SYDVKM. CDR3 sequence (DNA): TGTGCCAGCAGTTTTACGGGAACAGGGACCGGGGAGCTGTTTTTT. This encodes CASSFTGTGTGELFF.

The rearrangement joins TRBV5-1 to TRBJ2-3; 8 nucleotides agree with TRBD2. Germline trimming cut 4 bases from V and 2 bases from J; bases unmatched to any gene: 9. In germline, CDR1 is SGHRS, CDR2 YFSETQ. CDR3 length: 16 residues. This chain's CDR3 is CASSPRLAGYTDTQYF. DNA of the CDR3: TGCGCCAGCAGCCCCCGGCTAGCGGGTTACACAGATACGCAGTATTTT.

The chain uses TRBV10-3 and TRBJ1-1; weak D call: TRBD1 (6 bases). The CDR3 contains 12 residues. Looked up from germline, CDR1 is ENHRY and CDR2 is SYGVKD. CDR3 protein: CASLGGGTEAFF. Written as DNA, the CDR3 is TGTGCTTCCCTTGGGGGCGGAACTGAAGCTTTCTTT.

The chain is built from TRBV6-5 and TRBJ1-1; unclear D gene. The germline V and J ends were trimmed by 6 bases and 4 bases, with 15 bases remaining between them. CDR3 length equals 14 residues. CDR1 is MNHEY, CDR2 SVGAGI, per germline. The CDR3 spells CASRIALEGTEAFF. The DNA for the CDR3 is TGTGCCAGCAGAATCGCGCTCGAGGGCACTGAAGCTTTCTTT.

This chain connects TRBV6-1 to TRBJ1-5; D is undetermined. The CDR3 covers 16 residues. V was clipped by 3 bases and J by 1 base, with 13 bases between them. Germline V gene lookup returns CDR1 MNHNS and CDR2 SASEGT. CDR3 sequence reads: CASSDRPGESNQPQHF. CDR3 sequence (DNA): TGTGCCAGCAGTGATCGACCCGGGGAAAGCAATCAGCCCCAGCATTTT.

This rearrangement joins TRBV5-4 to TRBJ2-7; 7 bases align to TRBD2. CDR3 size: 15 residues. CDR1 and CDR2 (germline): SGHNT, YYREEE (reference sequence). V trimming: 0 bases; J trimming: 3 bases; junction bases outside the gene matches: 6. CDR3 bases: TGTGCCAGCAGCTTGGCCCCAGCGGGGAACTACGAGCAGTACTTC. Protein sequence: CASSLAPAGNYEQYF.

J is TRBJ2-3 and V is TRBV5-8; 8 bases line up with TRBD2. CDR3 length equals 13 residues. The junction had 7 bases not matched to a gene; V was cut back by 7 bases and J by 6 bases. Germline V CDR1 and CDR2: SGHTS, YDEGEE. The CDR3 region has the DNA TGTGCCAGCGGGCGGGGGGCGGTCGATACGCAGTATTTT. It codes for CASGRGAVDTQYF.

The chain links TRBV19 to TRBJ2-7, with TRBD1 matching 7 bases. The length of the CDR3 is 14 residues. Germline lookup yields CDR1 LNHDA and CDR2 SQIVND (reference sequence). J gave up 6 bases and V 8 bases, and 13 bases lay outside the gene matches. CDR3 residues: CASSPYRGDSEQYF. The CDR3 region has the DNA TGTGCCAGTTCACCCTACAGGGGTGACAGCGAGCAGTACTTC.